The source of this T cell receptor beta chain is a study of T cell responses to AZD1222 COVID-19 vaccine. Whole-study results and caveats: Scientists sampled the repertoires only once the peak T cell response had passed.

Comments on this clone: Antigen unknown.

This CDR3 comprises 14 residues. Germline V gene lookup returns CDR1 SEHNR and CDR2 FQNEAQ (reference sequence). The V gene end was trimmed by 5 bases and the J gene end by 0 bases; junction bases not matched to a gene: 3. The table came from immunoSEQ multiplex PCR; TCRdb's copy has only in-frame clones and leaves some out. The sample lists about 130,000 clones; around 90% were seen once. V gene TRBV7-9 combines with J gene TRBJ1-1; 7 bases fit TRBD1. Specimen: peripheral blood, collected 28 days after the second AZD1222 dose. This clonotype was sampled from an adult who received the AZD1222 COVID-19 vaccine. The CDR3 DNA reads TGTGCCAGCAGCCCGGGACAGATGAACACTGAAGCTTTCTTT. It translates to CASSPGQMNTEAFF.